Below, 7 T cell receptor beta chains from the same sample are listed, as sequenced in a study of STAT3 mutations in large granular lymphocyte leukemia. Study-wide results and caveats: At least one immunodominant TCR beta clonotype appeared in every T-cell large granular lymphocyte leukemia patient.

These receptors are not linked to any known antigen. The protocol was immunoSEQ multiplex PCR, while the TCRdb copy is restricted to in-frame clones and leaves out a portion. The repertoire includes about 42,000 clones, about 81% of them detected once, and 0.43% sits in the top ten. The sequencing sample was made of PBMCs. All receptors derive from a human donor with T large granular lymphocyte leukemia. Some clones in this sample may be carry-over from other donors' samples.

CDR3 residues: CASSLEGQGSYEQYF. CDR3 bases: TGCGCCAGCAGCCTCGAGGGACAGGGCTCCTACGAGCAGTACTTC. The V call is TRBV5-1, the J call TRBJ2-7, with TRBD1 matching over 9 bases. Trimming cost V 4 bases and J 0 bases; bases outside gene matches: 5. This CDR3 is built from 15 residues. Germline CDR1 and CDR2: SGHRS and YFSETQ. Complete variable domain (other parts from reference TRBV5-1 and TRBJ2-7): KAGVTQTPRYLIKTRGQQVTLSCSPISGHRSVSWYQQTPGQGLQFLFEYFSETQRNKGNFPGRFSGRQFSNSRSEMNVSTLELGDSALYLCASSLEGQGSYEQYFGPGTRLTVT.

The CDR3 protein is CASSPVTGGHIQYF. In nucleotides, the CDR3 is TGTGCCAGCAGCCCTGTGACAGGGGGCCACATTCAGTACTTC. The chain carries TRBV7-6 and TRBJ2-4; TRBD1 aligns across 10 bases. V gave up 5 bases and J gave up 8 bases; unmatched junction bases: 6. Germline V lookup: CDR1 SGHVS, CDR2 FNYEAQ. The CDR3 extends over 14 amino acids.

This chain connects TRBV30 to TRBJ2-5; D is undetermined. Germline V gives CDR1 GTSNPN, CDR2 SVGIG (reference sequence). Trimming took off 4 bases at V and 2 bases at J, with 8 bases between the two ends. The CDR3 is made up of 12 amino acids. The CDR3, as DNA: TGTGCCTGGACGGATTCTCAAGAGACCCAGTACTTC. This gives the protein CAWTDSQETQYF.

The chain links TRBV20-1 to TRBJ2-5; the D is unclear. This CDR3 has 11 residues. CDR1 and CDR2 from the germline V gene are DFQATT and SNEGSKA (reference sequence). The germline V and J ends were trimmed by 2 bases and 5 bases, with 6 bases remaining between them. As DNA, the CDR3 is TGCAGTGCTAGATGGATGGAGACCCAGTACTTC. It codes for CSARWMETQYF.

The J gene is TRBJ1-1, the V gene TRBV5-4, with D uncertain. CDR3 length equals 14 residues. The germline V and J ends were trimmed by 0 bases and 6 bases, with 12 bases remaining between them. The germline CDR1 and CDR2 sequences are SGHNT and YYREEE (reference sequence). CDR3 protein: CASSLESGIAEAFF. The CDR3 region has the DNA TGTGCCAGCAGCTTGGAGTCGGGAATCGCTGAAGCTTTCTTT. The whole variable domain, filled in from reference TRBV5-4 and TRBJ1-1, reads ETGVTQSPTHLIKTRGQQVTLRCSSQSGHNTVSWYQQALGQGPQFIFQYYREEENGRGNFPPRFSGLQFPNYSSELNVNALELDDSALYLCASSLESGIAEAFFGQGTRLTVV.

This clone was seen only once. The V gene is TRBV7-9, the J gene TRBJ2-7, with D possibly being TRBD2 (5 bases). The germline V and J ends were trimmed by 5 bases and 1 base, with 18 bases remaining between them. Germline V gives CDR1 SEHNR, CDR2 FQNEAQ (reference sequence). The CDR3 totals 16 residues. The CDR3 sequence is CASSKYGPEGSYEQYV. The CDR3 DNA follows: TGTGCCAGCAGCAAATACGGACCAGAGGGATCCTACGAGCAGTACGTC.

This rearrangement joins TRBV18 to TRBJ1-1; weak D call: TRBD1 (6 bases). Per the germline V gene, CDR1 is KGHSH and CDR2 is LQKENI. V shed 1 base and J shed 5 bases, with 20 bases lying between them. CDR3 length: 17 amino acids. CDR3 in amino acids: CASSPRGRGDLGTEAFF. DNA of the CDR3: TGTGCCAGCTCACCACGGGGCAGGGGTGACCTGGGGACTGAAGCTTTCTTT.